A single sample gave rise to the 5 T cell receptor beta chains below, sequenced in a study of PD-L1 blockade in urothelial cancer. The protocol was immunoSEQ multiplex PCR, while the TCRdb copy is restricted to in-frame clones and leaves out a portion. This sample has more than 35,000 clones, with roughly four fifths found just once. The sample in question was PBMCs, obtained around atezolizumab (anti-PD-L1) treatment. Every receptor here comes from a man aged 65-85 years with urothelial cancer.

The rearrangement uses TRBV30 and TRBJ2-5; 7 nucleotides align to TRBD1. The length of the CDR3 is 14 residues. The junction had 8 bases not matched to a gene; V was cut back by 5 bases and J by 2 bases. Germline V gives CDR1 GTSNPN, CDR2 SVGIG (reference sequence). CDR3 region: CAWGLGTEQETQYF. The CDR3 region has the DNA TGTGCCTGGGGACTCGGGACAGAGCAAGAGACCCAGTACTTC.

The chain carries TRBV6-5 and TRBJ1-1, with TRBD1 identical over 8 bases. Germline trimming cut 0 bases from V and 1 base from J; bases unmatched to any gene: 1. This CDR3 spans 15 amino acids. The germline V gene has CDR1 MNHEY and CDR2 SVGAGI. The CDR3, as DNA: TGTGCCAGCAGTTACTCCGGGACAGGGAACACTGAAGCTTTCTTT. It encodes CASSYSGTGNTEAFF.

This clone is medium-sized in the sample. The rearrangement joins TRBV19 to TRBJ1-1; maybe TRBD1 (5 bases). V was pared by 6 bases and J by 10 bases, with 12 bases between. CDR3 length: 11 amino acids. Germline-derived CDR1 and CDR2 are LNHDA and SQIVND (reference sequence). CDR3: CASRWGGVAFF. The CDR3, as DNA: TGTGCCAGTAGATGGGGGGGTGTAGCTTTCTTT.

This chain links TRBV6-5 with TRBJ1-1; weak D call: TRBD1 (6 bases). V was trimmed by 4 bases and J by 2 bases, leaving 14 bases between them. Germline V gene data show CDR1 as MNHEY and CDR2 as SVGAGI. This CDR3 region has 15 residues. This chain's CDR3 is CASSSSGVGNTEAFF. The DNA of the CDR3 is TGTGCCAGCAGTTCCTCAGGGGTTGGTAACACTGAAGCTTTCTTT.

V and J are TRBV7-9 and TRBJ2-7, with 8 bases lining up with TRBD2. Germline V gives CDR1 SEHNR, CDR2 FQNEAQ (reference sequence). This CDR3 comprises 14 residues. The J segment lost 6 bases and the V segment lost 5 bases, leaving 9 bases of the junction unmatched. The CDR3 here is CASSPGTSTAEQYF. The CDR3 DNA reads TGTGCCAGCAGCCCCGGGACTAGTACAGCCGAGCAGTACTTC. Drawing the rest from reference TRBV7-9 and TRBJ2-7, the complete variable domain is DTGVSQNPRHKITKRGQNVTFRCDPISEHNRLYWYRQTLGQGPEFLTYFQNEAQLEKSRLLSDRFSAERPKGSFSTLEIQRTEQGDSAMYLCASSPGTSTAEQYFGPGTRLTVT.